Listed below are T cell receptor beta chains from one sample, sequenced in a study of shared clonotypes between healthy human individuals. Sequencing was performed with immunoSEQ multiplex PCR; in TCRdb, only in-frame clones are kept and a portion is missing. The table records 2 million to 2.5 million clones, 90% to 97% of them present only once. The sample consisted of naive CD4+ T cells sorted from blood. These receptors originate from a man aged 18-30 years in good health. Both conserved end residues are part of each CDR3. Fields, in order: J gene, V gene, CDR3 length, D gene, clone size, CDR3 protein, CDR3 DNA. A D gene is named only where the DNA matches it firmly. Part of the rows lack a size; the others show once, few, many or a class for expanded clones.

j_gene: TRBJ2-3
v_gene: TRBV5-1
len: 13
d_gene: NA
abundance: NA
CDR3aa: CASSLGRGDTQYF
CDR3nt: TGCGCCAGCAGCTTGGGCAGGGGTGATACGCAGTATTTT

j_gene: TRBJ2-3
v_gene: TRBV5-1
len: 15
d_gene: TRBD1
abundance: NA
CDR3aa: CASSRYGQGTDTQYF
CDR3nt: TGCGCCAGCAGCCGATATGGACAGGGCACAGATACGCAGTATTTT

j_gene: TRBJ1-3
v_gene: TRBV6-1
len: 17
d_gene: NA
abundance: NA
CDR3aa: CASSEAKGKHGGNTIYF
CDR3nt: TGTGCCAGCAGTGAAGCCAAAGGCAAGCATGGTGGAAACACCATATATTTT

j_gene: TRBJ2-7
v_gene: TRBV6-5
len: 15
d_gene: TRBD1
abundance: NA
CDR3aa: CASNLSPGQYYEQYF
CDR3nt: TGTGCCAGCAACTTATCCCCGGGACAGTACTACGAGCAGTACTTC

j_gene: TRBJ2-7
v_gene: TRBV30
len: 14
d_gene: TRBD1
abundance: NA
CDR3aa: CAWRRGTGAYEQYF
CDR3nt: TGTGCCTGGAGGAGGGGGACAGGGGCCTACGAGCAGTACTTC

j_gene: TRBJ2-2
v_gene: TRBV4-1
len: 15
d_gene: NA
abundance: NA
CDR3aa: CASSQVPGNTGELFF
CDR3nt: TGCGCCAGCAGCCAAGTCCCGGGTAACACCGGGGAGCTGTTTTTT

j_gene: TRBJ2-3
v_gene: TRBV4-3
len: 16
d_gene: NA
abundance: NA
CDR3aa: CASSQAGPTTPGTQYF
CDR3nt: TGCGCCAGCAGCCAGGCTGGCCCAACGACCCCGGGAACGCAGTATTTT

j_gene: TRBJ1-3
v_gene: TRBV5-1
len: 14
d_gene: NA
abundance: NA
CDR3aa: CASRMEGPGNTIYF
CDR3nt: TGCGCCAGCAGAATGGAAGGGCCTGGAAACACCATATATTTT

j_gene: TRBJ1-1
v_gene: TRBV7-8
len: 13
d_gene: TRBD1
abundance: once
CDR3aa: CASSFGQGTEAFF
CDR3nt: TGTGCCAGCAGCTTTGGACAGGGTACTGAAGCTTTCTTT

j_gene: TRBJ2-7
v_gene: TRBV9
len: 15
d_gene: TRBD2
abundance: NA
CDR3aa: CASSAGTSGSYEQYF
CDR3nt: TGTGCCAGCAGCGCAGGGACTAGCGGGAGTTACGAGCAGTACTTC

j_gene: TRBJ2-7
v_gene: TRBV13
len: 17
d_gene: NA
abundance: NA
CDR3aa: CASSPPLYKSQGNEQYF
CDR3nt: TGTGCCAGCAGCCCTCCGCTCTACAAGAGCCAGGGGAACGAGCAGTACTTC

j_gene: TRBJ2-3
v_gene: TRBV4-1
len: 17
d_gene: NA
abundance: NA
CDR3aa: CASSQDFSTGATDTQYF
CDR3nt: TGCGCCAGCAGCCAAGACTTTTCGACTGGCGCGACAGATACGCAGTATTTT

j_gene: TRBJ1-5
v_gene: TRBV7-9
len: 13
d_gene: NA
abundance: NA
CDR3aa: CASSLQEDQPQHF
CDR3nt: TGTGCCAGCAGCTTACAAGAGGATCAGCCCCAGCATTTT

j_gene: TRBJ2-2
v_gene: TRBV2
len: 15
d_gene: TRBD2
abundance: NA
CDR3aa: CASSAGLAVSRELFF
CDR3nt: TGTGCCAGCAGTGCTGGACTAGCCGTAAGTCGGGAGCTGTTTTTT

j_gene: TRBJ2-1
v_gene: TRBV5-4
len: 12
d_gene: TRBD1
abundance: NA
CDR3aa: CASSSPGQEQFF
CDR3nt: TGTGCCAGCAGCTCACCGGGACAGGAGCAGTTCTTC

j_gene: TRBJ2-7
v_gene: TRBV23-1
len: 16
d_gene: NA
abundance: once
CDR3aa: CASIHTVAGPPYEQYF
CDR3nt: TGCGCCAGCATTCACACAGTGGCGGGACCACCCTACGAGCAGTACTTC

j_gene: TRBJ1-1
v_gene: TRBV6-1
len: 14
d_gene: NA
abundance: NA
CDR3aa: CASSEARILDKAFF
CDR3nt: TGTGCCAGCAGTGAAGCGCGTATACTTGACAAAGCTTTCTTT

j_gene: TRBJ1-4
v_gene: TRBV7-2
len: 14
d_gene: NA
abundance: NA
CDR3aa: CASSLGHLKEKLFF
CDR3nt: TGTGCCAGCAGCCTGGGACACCTGAAGGAGAAACTGTTTTTT

j_gene: TRBJ2-7
v_gene: TRBV6-1
len: 14
d_gene: NA
abundance: few
CDR3aa: CASSTTGPLYEQYF
CDR3nt: TGTGCCAGCAGTACTACGGGACCACTTTACGAGCAGTACTTC

j_gene: TRBJ1-2
v_gene: TRBV30
len: 12
d_gene: TRBD1
abundance: NA
CDR3aa: CAWSGTGGGYTF
CDR3nt: TGTGCCTGGAGCGGTACAGGGGGCGGCTACACCTTC

j_gene: TRBJ2-5
v_gene: TRBV7-9
len: 15
d_gene: TRBD1
abundance: NA
CDR3aa: CASSLGAGGSETQYF
CDR3nt: TGTGCCAGCAGCTTAGGGGCAGGGGGAAGCGAGACCCAGTACTTC

j_gene: TRBJ1-6
v_gene: TRBV19
len: 17
d_gene: TRBD1
abundance: once
CDR3aa: CASSTGTGSSYNSPLHF
CDR3nt: TGTGCCAGTAGTACTGGGACAGGGAGCTCCTATAATTCACCCCTCCACTTT

j_gene: TRBJ2-7
v_gene: TRBV6-6
len: 14
d_gene: TRBD2
abundance: NA
CDR3aa: CASRDSGGLYEQYF
CDR3nt: TGTGCCAGCAGAGACTCGGGGGGACTCTACGAGCAGTACTTC

j_gene: TRBJ2-1
v_gene: TRBV2
len: 14
d_gene: TRBD1
abundance: NA
CDR3aa: CASMPGTGDNEQFF
CDR3nt: TGTGCCAGCATGCCCGGGACAGGCGACAATGAGCAGTTCTTC

j_gene: TRBJ1-3
v_gene: TRBV25-1
len: 13
d_gene: NA
abundance: NA
CDR3aa: CASRPVAGNTIYF
CDR3nt: TGTGCCAGCAGGCCCGTAGCCGGAAACACCATATATTTT

j_gene: TRBJ2-7
v_gene: TRBV11-2
len: 14
d_gene: TRBD1
abundance: NA
CDR3aa: CASSSPGQGLEQYF
CDR3nt: TGTGCCAGCAGCTCCCCTGGACAGGGACTCGAGCAGTACTTC

j_gene: TRBJ1-1
v_gene: TRBV7-2
len: 16
d_gene: TRBD1
abundance: NA
CDR3aa: CASSSRTGGPNTEAFF
CDR3nt: TGTGCCAGCAGCTCGCGGACAGGGGGCCCGAACACTGAAGCTTTCTTT

j_gene: TRBJ2-7
v_gene: TRBV5-1
len: 14
d_gene: NA
abundance: NA
CDR3aa: CASSLPVSSDEQYF
CDR3nt: TGCGCCAGCAGCTTGCCGGTTTCCAGCGACGAGCAGTACTTC

j_gene: TRBJ2-7
v_gene: TRBV19
len: 13
d_gene: TRBD1
abundance: NA
CDR3aa: CASSIRGRYEQYF
CDR3nt: TGTGCCAGTAGTATTAGGGGGCGCTACGAGCAGTACTTC

j_gene: TRBJ2-7
v_gene: TRBV18
len: 13
d_gene: NA
abundance: NA
CDR3aa: CASSPGGTYEQYF
CDR3nt: TGTGCCAGCTCACCCGGGGGCACCTACGAGCAGTACTTC

j_gene: TRBJ2-3
v_gene: TRBV7-9
len: 14
d_gene: NA
abundance: NA
CDR3aa: CASSLVTGTDTQYF
CDR3nt: TGTGCCAGCAGCTTAGTTACGGGCACAGATACGCAGTATTTT

j_gene: TRBJ2-6
v_gene: TRBV19
len: 17
d_gene: NA
abundance: NA
CDR3aa: CASSTLLLGAGANVLTF
CDR3nt: TGTGCCAGTAGTACCCTCCTTTTGGGGGCTGGGGCCAACGTCCTGACTTTC

j_gene: TRBJ2-7
v_gene: TRBV5-1
len: 12
d_gene: NA
abundance: NA
CDR3aa: CASSLDFVEQYF
CDR3nt: TGCGCCAGCAGCTTGGATTTCGTCGAGCAGTACTTC

j_gene: TRBJ2-7
v_gene: TRBV9
len: 15
d_gene: TRBD1
abundance: NA
CDR3aa: CASSVSGTGGYEQYF
CDR3nt: TGTGCCAGCAGCGTATCTGGGACAGGGGGTTACGAGCAGTACTTC

j_gene: TRBJ1-4
v_gene: TRBV5-1
len: 15
d_gene: NA
abundance: NA
CDR3aa: CASRRNMAFNEKLFF
CDR3nt: TGCGCCAGCAGGAGGAATATGGCCTTTAATGAAAAACTGTTTTTT

j_gene: TRBJ1-2
v_gene: TRBV10-3
len: 13
d_gene: NA
abundance: once
CDR3aa: CAIRERDVSGYTF
CDR3nt: TGTGCCATCAGGGAACGGGACGTTTCCGGCTACACCTTC

j_gene: TRBJ2-5
v_gene: TRBV5-1
len: 16
d_gene: NA
abundance: NA
CDR3aa: CASSFTGTYSQETQYF
CDR3nt: TGCGCCAGCAGCTTTACCGGGACATACTCCCAAGAGACCCAGTACTTC

j_gene: TRBJ1-6
v_gene: TRBV12-5
len: 12
d_gene: NA
abundance: NA
CDR3aa: CASGQIYKPLHF
CDR3nt: TGTGCTAGTGGCCAAATTTACAAACCCCTCCACTTT

j_gene: TRBJ2-1
v_gene: TRBV5-6
len: 14
d_gene: TRBD1
abundance: NA
CDR3aa: CASSLGQGAYEQFF
CDR3nt: TGTGCCAGCAGCTTGGGGCAGGGGGCATATGAGCAGTTCTTC

j_gene: TRBJ2-3
v_gene: TRBV19
len: 13
d_gene: TRBD2
abundance: once
CDR3aa: CASRVAGGDTQYF
CDR3nt: TGTGCCAGTAGGGTAGCGGGGGGAGATACGCAGTATTTT

j_gene: TRBJ2-3
v_gene: TRBV15
len: 16
d_gene: NA
abundance: NA
CDR3aa: CATSRGVRGSGDTQYF
CDR3nt: TGTGCCACCAGCAGAGGGGTCAGGGGATCCGGAGATACGCAGTATTTT

j_gene: TRBJ1-2
v_gene: TRBV18
len: 14
d_gene: NA
abundance: NA
CDR3aa: CASSISGRDYGYTF
CDR3nt: TGTGCCAGCTCAATTTCAGGGCGTGACTATGGCTACACCTTC

j_gene: TRBJ2-1
v_gene: TRBV11-2
len: 13
d_gene: NA
abundance: NA
CDR3aa: CASSSGISNEQFF
CDR3nt: TGTGCCAGCAGCTCCGGGATTTCCAATGAGCAGTTCTTC

j_gene: TRBJ1-5
v_gene: TRBV7-8
len: 15
d_gene: TRBD1
abundance: NA
CDR3aa: CASSLATGVGQPQHF
CDR3nt: TGTGCCAGCAGCTTAGCGACAGGGGTTGGTCAGCCCCAGCATTTT

j_gene: TRBJ2-3
v_gene: TRBV7-2
len: 14
d_gene: NA
abundance: NA
CDR3aa: CASTRAFASDTQYF
CDR3nt: TGTGCCAGCACCCGGGCTTTTGCCTCAGATACGCAGTATTTT

j_gene: TRBJ1-4
v_gene: TRBV11-2
len: 15
d_gene: TRBD1
abundance: NA
CDR3aa: CASSPTGFGNEKLFF
CDR3nt: TGTGCCAGCAGCCCGACAGGGTTTGGTAATGAAAAACTGTTTTTT

j_gene: TRBJ2-1
v_gene: TRBV5-6
len: 15
d_gene: TRBD2
abundance: NA
CDR3aa: CASSLGTSVYNEQFF
CDR3nt: TGTGCCAGCAGCTTGGGGACTAGCGTTTACAATGAGCAGTTCTTC

j_gene: TRBJ1-1
v_gene: TRBV19
len: 13
d_gene: NA
abundance: NA
CDR3aa: CASSMSGNTEAFF
CDR3nt: TGTGCCAGTAGTATGTCGGGAAACACTGAAGCTTTCTTT

j_gene: TRBJ2-7
v_gene: TRBV13
len: 16
d_gene: NA
abundance: NA
CDR3aa: CASSGYLTGEGYEQYF
CDR3nt: TGTGCCAGCAGCGGGTACCTGACAGGGGAGGGGTACGAGCAGTACTTC

j_gene: TRBJ2-7
v_gene: TRBV5-3
len: 11
d_gene: NA
abundance: NA
CDR3aa: CARSFAYEQYF
CDR3nt: TGTGCCAGAAGCTTCGCGTACGAGCAGTACTTC

j_gene: TRBJ2-7
v_gene: TRBV6-6
len: 13
d_gene: TRBD1
abundance: NA
CDR3aa: CASSYSDRGEQYF
CDR3nt: TGTGCCAGCAGTTACTCCGACAGGGGCGAGCAGTACTTC

j_gene: TRBJ2-5
v_gene: TRBV30
len: 11
d_gene: NA
abundance: NA
CDR3aa: CASGEGETQYF
CDR3nt: TGTGCCTCAGGGGAGGGGGAGACCCAGTACTTC

j_gene: TRBJ2-7
v_gene: TRBV6-1
len: 15
d_gene: NA
abundance: NA
CDR3aa: CASSEDSFSSYEQYF
CDR3nt: TGTGCCAGCAGTGAAGATAGCTTCAGCTCCTACGAGCAGTACTTC

j_gene: TRBJ2-2
v_gene: TRBV10-1
len: 13
d_gene: TRBD1
abundance: NA
CDR3aa: CASGGTGAGELFF
CDR3nt: TGCGCCAGCGGAGGGACAGGGGCCGGGGAGCTGTTTTTT

j_gene: TRBJ2-1
v_gene: TRBV10-3
len: 17
d_gene: NA
abundance: NA
CDR3aa: CAISGSASRRSYNEQFF
CDR3nt: TGTGCCATCAGTGGATCGGCTAGCCGTCGCTCCTACAATGAGCAGTTCTTC

j_gene: TRBJ2-3
v_gene: TRBV5-1
len: 14
d_gene: TRBD2
abundance: NA
CDR3aa: CASSLATSTDTQYF
CDR3nt: TGCGCCAGCAGCTTGGCGACTAGCACGGATACGCAGTATTTT